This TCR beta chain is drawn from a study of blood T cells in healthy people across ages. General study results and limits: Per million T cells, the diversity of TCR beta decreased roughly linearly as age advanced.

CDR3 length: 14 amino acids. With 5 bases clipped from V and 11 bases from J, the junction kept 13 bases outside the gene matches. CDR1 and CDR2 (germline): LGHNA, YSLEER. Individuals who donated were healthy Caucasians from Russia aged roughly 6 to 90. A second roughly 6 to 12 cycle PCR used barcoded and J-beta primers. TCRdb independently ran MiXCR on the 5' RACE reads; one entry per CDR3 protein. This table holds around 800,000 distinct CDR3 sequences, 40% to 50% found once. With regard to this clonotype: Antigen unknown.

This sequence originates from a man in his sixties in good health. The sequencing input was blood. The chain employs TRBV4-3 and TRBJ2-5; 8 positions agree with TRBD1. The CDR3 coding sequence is TGCGCCAGCAGCATCCACCAGGGGGCGAAGGAGCAGTACTTC. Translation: CASSIHQGAKEQYF.